These 9 T cell receptor beta chains share one sample of origin, sequenced in a study of T-cell reconstitution after alpha-beta-depleted transplantation in children. For TCRbeta, the library was prepared with unique molecular identifiers. TCRdb redid the calling of the PCR reads with MiXCR, one entry per CDR3 protein. The table has about 480,000 distinct CDR3 sequences, about 12% seen once. This specimen consisted of PBMCs from the stem cell graft donor, obtained from the stem cell graft. The receptors shown here come from a human donor who donated a stem cell graft to a child with combined immunodeficiency.

This rearrangement joins TRBV28 to TRBJ1-1; 8 nucleotides agree with TRBD1. The junction had 8 bases not matched to a gene; V was cut back by 10 bases and J by 4 bases. Germline CDR1 is MDHEN and CDR2 is SYDVKM. The CDR3 covers 13 residues. For the CDR3, the DNA is TGTGCCACCCGGGACAGGACGATCACTGAAGCTTTCTTT. Its protein is CATRDRTITEAFF. Complete variable domain (other parts from reference TRBV28 and TRBJ1-1): DVKVTQSSRYLVKRTGEKVFLECVQDMDHENMFWYRQDPGLGLRLIYFSYDVKMKEKGDIPEGYSVSREKKERFSLILESASTNQTSMYLCATRDRTITEAFFGQGTRLTVV.

This clonotype was detected many times. The chain couples TRBV9 to TRBJ2-1; TRBD2 agrees at 15 bases. The germline CDR1 and CDR2 sequences are SGDLS and YYNGEE. V lost 4 bases and J lost 1; bases outside the gene matches: 6. The CDR3 runs to 18 residues. The CDR3 sequence: CASSLRTSGRASYNEQFF. CDR3 bases: TGTGCCAGCAGCCTCCGGACTAGCGGGAGGGCATCCTACAATGAGCAGTTCTTC.

This clonotype was seen a handful of times. V usage is TRBV5-1 and J usage is TRBJ2-1, with 13 bases matching TRBD2. V trimming: 7 bases; J trimming: 8 bases; junction bases outside the gene matches: 18. The CDR3 covers 18 residues. Per germline, CDR1 SGHRS and CDR2 YFSETQ. The CDR3 loop is CASRLPLDTSGRGDEQFF. DNA of the CDR3: TGCGCCAGCCGTCTCCCCCTAGATACTAGCGGGAGGGGTGATGAGCAGTTCTTC.

Many counts were recorded for this clonotype. This CDR3 reads CASSVDSYNEQFF. The CDR3 nucleotides are TGTGCCAGCAGCGTTGACAGTTACAATGAGCAGTTCTTC. The gene calls are TRBV9 and TRBJ2-1; D is perhaps TRBD1 (5 bases). This CDR3 spans 13 amino acids. Germline V CDR1 and CDR2: SGDLS, YYNGEE. V was trimmed by 2 bases and J by 4 bases, leaving 7 bases between them.

This chain joins TRBV25-1 and TRBJ2-5; D is uncertain. Germline CDR1 is MGHDK and CDR2 is SYGVNS. This CDR3 has 11 residues. Deletions cut 8 bases from V and 4 bases from J, with 8 bases between. The CDR3 coding sequence is TGTGCCAGCCAGATAGGAGAGACCCAGTACTTC. Its protein is CASQIGETQYF. Based on the CDR3 plus reference TRBV25-1 and TRBJ2-5, the full variable domain is EADIYQTPRYLVIGTGKKITLECSQTMGHDKMYWYQQDPGMELHLIHYSYGVNSTEKGDLSSESTVSRIRTEHFPLTLESARPSHTSQYLCASQIGETQYFGPGTRLLVL.

The V gene is TRBV7-2, the J gene TRBJ2-3; D unresolved. V lost 1 base and J lost 0, with 11 bases in between. CDR1 is SGHTA and CDR2 is FQGNSA in the germline V gene. The CDR3 totals 16 residues. The CDR3: CASSLGPGLSTDTQYF. DNA of the CDR3: TGTGCCAGCAGCTTAGGACCGGGTCTAAGCACAGATACGCAGTATTTT.

This clonotype showed up just a few times. The V gene is TRBV12-3 or TRBV12-4, the J gene TRBJ2-5; tentatively, D is TRBD1 (6 bases). Trimming cost V 5 bases and J 3 bases, with 13 bases left between them. CDR3 length: 14 residues. CDR3 in DNA: TGTGCCAGCAGTCAACAGGGTACCGAAGAGACCCAGTACTTC. Translating gives CASSQQGTEETQYF.

V usage is TRBV20-1 and J usage is TRBJ2-5; 7 bases map to TRBD1. V lost 3 bases, J lost 4 bases, and 5 bases stayed unmatched. Germline values: CDR1 DFQATT, CDR2 SNEGSKA (reference sequence). This CDR3 has 13 amino acids. The CDR3 loop reads CSARSQGVETQYF. CDR3 DNA sequence: TGCAGTGCTAGGAGCCAGGGGGTAGAGACCCAGTACTTC.

The chain is built from TRBV6-2 or TRBV6-3 and TRBJ2-2; D is undetermined. This CDR3 has 15 residues. CDR1 and CDR2 (germline): MNHEY, SVGEGT. V lost 2 bases, J lost 0 bases, and 7 bases lay in between. CDR3 sequence reads: CASSYGRTNTGELFF. The CDR3 DNA reads as TGTGCCAGCAGTTACGGGCGTACGAACACCGGGGAGCTGTTTTTT.